The TCR beta chain described here comes from a study of memory B cells and T cells in multiple sclerosis. Study results and limitations: Normalization was needed because clone-set size differences affected shared clonotype counts.

V was cut by 9 bases and J by 3 bases, with 12 bases left in between. CDR1 and CDR2 (germline): LNHNV, YYDKDF (reference sequence). This CDR3 is built from 13 residues. Measured with immunoSEQ multiplex PCR; TCRdb has only the in-frame clones, and not every one. The sample has 15,000 or so clones, around 63% seen once. About this clone: Its antigen is currently unknown.

The sequence was collected from a human donor with multiple sclerosis. The chain joins TRBV15 to TRBJ2-4, with D possibly matching TRBD2 (5 bases). The sequencing sample was made of memory (CD45RO+) CD4+ T cells from blood. The CDR3: CATAGEIKNIQYF. The CDR3 DNA is TGTGCCACTGCCGGGGAGATCAAAAACATTCAGTACTTC.